The text below deals with one T cell receptor (beta chain). The target antigen is unknown. This sample is drawn from a study of vaccination effects on CD4 cells after COVID-19. Antigen-specific CD4+ T cell clonotypes were called by their expansion after viral peptide-pool culture in ViraFEST. It was after roughly 11 days of culture that CD4+ T cells were isolated. The CDR3 is 13 amino acids. The V and J ends lost 5 bases and 4 bases, in that order; junction bases with no gene match: 3. Looked up from germline, CDR1 is LNHDA and CDR2 is SQIVND (reference sequence). Here immunoSEQ multiplex PCR was the method, and the copy in TCRdb shows in-frame clones only, minus some. In the table there are tens of thousands of clones, 75% to 85% of which are singletons. Notes on the study in general: Vaccine- and infection-induced clones showed marked clonal contraction late following vaccination. Only a few convalescent patients and no early post-infection timepoints featured in the study.

The rearrangement joins TRBV19 to TRBJ2-3, with 7 bases that match TRBD1. The source material was CD4+ T cells from PBMCs cultured with HCoV-229E spike peptides, sampled before COVID-19 vaccination. This receptor was obtained from a human donor who received a COVID-19 vaccine. The chain's CDR3 is CASSPQGPDTQYF. DNA for the CDR3: TGTGCCAGTAGTCCACAGGGGCCAGATACGCAGTATTTT.